This TCR beta chain was captured by sequencing in a study of prognosis after radiotherapy for stage I lung cancer. Investigators drew approximately 6.5 milliliters of peripheral blood at each of two time points. V lost 5 bases and J 9 bases, leaving 23 bases between the germline ends. The germline CDR1 and CDR2 sequences are MGHDK and SYGVNS. The CDR3 sequence is 17 residues long. This clonotype was counted at least ten times. Its antigen is unidentified. Study findings and constraints: Shannon entropy after stereotactic body radiation therapy was lower in patients who developed distant metastases.

Genomic DNA yielded TCR beta CDR3, amplified by two-round multiplex PCR. Round one of PCR was performed, and it used primers specific to each TRBV and TRBJ gene. TCRdb reanalysed the multiplex PCR reads using MiXCR and keeps one entry per CDR3 protein. The table has around 59,000 distinct CDR3 sequences, around 27% seen once. This TCR was recovered from a donor aged 50 or older with non-small cell lung cancer. This chain links TRBV25-1 with TRBJ1-6; possible D gene TRBD1, 6 bases. Sequenced here: PBMCs, sampled before or after stereotactic body radiation therapy (not recorded which). In DNA, the CDR3 is TGTGCCAGCAGTATTTCGTCCGGGGGGCAAATAATTTCACCCCTCCACTTT. It specifies CASSISSGGQIISPLHF.